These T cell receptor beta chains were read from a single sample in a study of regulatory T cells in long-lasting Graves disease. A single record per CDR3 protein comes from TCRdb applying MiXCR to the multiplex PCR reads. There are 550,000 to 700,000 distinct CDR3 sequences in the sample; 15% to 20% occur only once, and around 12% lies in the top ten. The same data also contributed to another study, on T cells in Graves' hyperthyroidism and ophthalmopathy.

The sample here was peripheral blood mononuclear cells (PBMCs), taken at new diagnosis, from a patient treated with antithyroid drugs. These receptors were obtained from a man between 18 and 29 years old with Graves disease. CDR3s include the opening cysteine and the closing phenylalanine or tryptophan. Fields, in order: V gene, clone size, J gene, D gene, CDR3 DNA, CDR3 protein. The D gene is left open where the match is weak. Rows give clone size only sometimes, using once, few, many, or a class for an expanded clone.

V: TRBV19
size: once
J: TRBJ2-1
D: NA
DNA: TGTGCCAGTAGTATTGGGAAGAGCTCCTACAATGAGCAGTTCTTC
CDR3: CASSIGKSSYNEQFF

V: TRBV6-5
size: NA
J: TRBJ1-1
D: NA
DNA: TGTGCCAGCAGTTATAAGGGCGACACTGAAGCTTTCTTT
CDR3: CASSYKGDTEAFF

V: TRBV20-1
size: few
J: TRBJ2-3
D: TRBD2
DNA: TGCAGTGCTGAAGGTGGTAGCGGGAACGTAGATACGCAGTATTTT
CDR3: CSAEGGSGNVDTQYF

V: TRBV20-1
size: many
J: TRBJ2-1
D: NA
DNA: TGCAGTGCTCCCAGACTGAACAATGAGCAGTTCTTC
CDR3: CSAPRLNNEQFF

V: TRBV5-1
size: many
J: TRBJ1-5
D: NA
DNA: TGCGCCAGCAGCACATATAGCAATCAGCCCCAGCATTTT
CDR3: CASSTYSNQPQHF

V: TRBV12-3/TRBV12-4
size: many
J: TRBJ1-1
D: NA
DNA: TGTGCCAGCAGTCTGCGGGAGGGTGGAGACACTGAAGCTTTCTTT
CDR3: CASSLREGGDTEAFF

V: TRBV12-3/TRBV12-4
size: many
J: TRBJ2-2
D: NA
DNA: TGTGCCAGCAGCCCAGGCGGGCCGGGGGTTACCGGGGAGCTGTTTTTT
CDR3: CASSPGGPGVTGELFF

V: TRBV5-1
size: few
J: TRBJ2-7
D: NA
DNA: TGCGCCAGCAGCTCAGGGTTCACAGGCTCCTCAAGCTCCTACGAGCAGTACTTC
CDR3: CASSSGFTGSSSSYEQYF

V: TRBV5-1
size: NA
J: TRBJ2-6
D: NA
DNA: TGCGCCAGCAGCTTGAGTGACTTTGGGGCCAACGTCCTGACTTTC
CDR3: CASSLSDFGANVLTF

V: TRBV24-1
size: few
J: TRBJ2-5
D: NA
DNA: TGTGCCACCAGTGATACCGGTACTGTGACCCAGTACTTC
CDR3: CATSDTGTVTQYF

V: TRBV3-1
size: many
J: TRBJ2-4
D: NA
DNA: TGTGCCAGCAGCCAAGTGGACATTCAGTACTTC
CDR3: CASSQVDIQYF

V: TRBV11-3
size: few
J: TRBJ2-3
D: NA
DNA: TGTGCCAGCAGCTTTGCACCAGATACGCAGTATTTT
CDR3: CASSFAPDTQYF